Listed below are T cell receptor beta chains from one sample, sequenced in a study of control samples from healthy donors and cancer patients. Only in-frame clones appear in the TCRdb table, and some are missing; sequencing was by immunoSEQ multiplex PCR. The sample has about 79,000 clones; roughly 93% are singletons. Sequenced sample: PBMCs. The receptors come from a woman between 35 and 50 years old with lung cancer. The CDR3 runs from the conserved cysteine through the conserved F or W. The D gene is left open where the match is weak. The listing skips clone size in some rows; elsewhere it reads once, few, many or a size class.

>NA|TRBJ2-5|TRBV10-3|NA
TGTGCCATCAGTGAGGGTTTCTCCGGTGAGACCCAGTACTTC
CAISEGFSGETQYF
>TRBD1|TRBJ2-7|TRBV18|NA
TGTGCCAGCTCACCGATACACAGGGGAGTCGAGCAGTACTTC
CASSPIHRGVEQYF
>NA|TRBJ2-7|TRBV12-3/TRBV12-4|NA
TGTGCCAGCAGCCAGGTCCCGGGGGAGCAGTACTTC
CASSQVPGEQYF
>TRBD1|TRBJ1-2|TRBV24-1|NA
TGTGCCACCAGTGACCAGCCGGGACAGGGGGCAGATGGCTACACCTTC
CATSDQPGQGADGYTF
>TRBD2|TRBJ2-7|TRBV6-6|NA
TGTGCCAGCAGTTACTCCGCGGGGGAGTACTTC
CASSYSAGEYF
>NA|TRBJ1-1|TRBV27|NA
TGTGCCAGCAGTTTACAGAACAGCGCCACTGAAGCTTTCTTT
CASSLQNSATEAFF
>NA|TRBJ1-6|TRBV4-1|NA
TGCGCCAGCAGCCAAGTGGGGTCACCCCTCCACTTT
CASSQVGSPLHF
>NA|TRBJ1-2|TRBV6-2/TRBV6-3|once
TGTGCCAGCAGTTACTCGTCTGTAGTCAACTATGGCTACACCTTC
CASSYSSVVNYGYTF
>NA|TRBJ2-2|TRBV7-6|NA
TGTGCCAGCAGCCTAACTTATCAGGGGATGGGGGGCACCGGGGAGCTGTTTTTT
CASSLTYQGMGGTGELFF
>NA|TRBJ1-2|TRBV5-4|few
TGTGCCAGCAGCTTGGACGCCGGCAACTATGGCTACACCTTC
CASSLDAGNYGYTF
>TRBD2|TRBJ2-3|TRBV7-8|once
TGTGCCAGCAGCCCTTTACTAAGTGCGGGGGTGGCAGATACGCAGTATTTT
CASSPLLSAGVADTQYF
>TRBD1|TRBJ1-3|TRBV6-1|NA
TGTGCCAGCAGTGAAGCTCTACAGGGGTCTGCCTCTGGAAACACCATATATTTT
CASSEALQGSASGNTIYF
>TRBD2|TRBJ2-3|TRBV6-5|NA
TGTGCCAGCAAAGCGGGGGTGGGCACAGATACGCAGTATTTT
CASKAGVGTDTQYF
>NA|TRBJ1-1|TRBV3-1/TRBV3-2|once
TGTGCCAGCAGCCCGAGGGGGATGAACACTGAAGCTTTCTTT
CASSPRGMNTEAFF
>TRBD2|TRBJ2-7|TRBV5-1|NA
TGCGCCAGCAGCTTGGGAGTCGCTAGCGGTGAGCAGTACTTC
CASSLGVASGEQYF
>NA|TRBJ1-5|TRBV6-7|NA
TGTGCCAGCAGTCTGACGGGTTATAGCAATCAGCCCCAGCATTTT
CASSLTGYSNQPQHF
>TRBD1|TRBJ1-6|TRBV27|NA
TGTGCCAGCAGTCCCGGGACAGACTATAATTCACCCCTCCACTTT
CASSPGTDYNSPLHF
>NA|TRBJ1-5|TRBV15|NA
TGTGCCACCAGCATATATCGAGGTGCTAGCAATCAGCCCCAGCATTTT
CATSIYRGASNQPQHF
>TRBD1|TRBJ1-2|TRBV10-3|NA
TGTGCCATCAGTGAGCCGACAGGGGGCTATGGCTACACCTTC
CAISEPTGGYGYTF
>TRBD2|TRBJ2-1|TRBV12-5|once
TGTGCTAGTGGTTTGGGACTAGCGGGGATCACAAATGAGCAGTTCTTC
CASGLGLAGITNEQFF
>TRBD1|TRBJ2-5|TRBV5-6|NA
TGTGCCAGCAGCCCCATGGACAGGGTACAAGAGACCCAGTACTTC
CASSPMDRVQETQYF
>NA|TRBJ2-5|TRBV30|few
TGTGCCTGGAGTCATAGCGTGGCGGCCCAGTACTTC
CAWSHSVAAQYF
>TRBD1|TRBJ1-1|TRBV19|NA
TGTGCCAGTAGTTCCCAGGGGGCGGCAATCGAAGCTTTCTTT
CASSSQGAAIEAFF
>NA|TRBJ1-1|TRBV3-1/TRBV3-2|NA
TGTGCCAGCAGCCAAGAAAAGGTGAACACTGAAGCTTTCTTT
CASSQEKVNTEAFF
>TRBD1|TRBJ2-3|TRBV19|NA
TGTGCCAGTAGTGGAAGGACAGGCCGCACAGATACGCAGTATTTT
CASSGRTGRTDTQYF
>TRBD2|TRBJ2-3|TRBV12-5|NA
TGTGCTAGTGGTTTGGAAGGTGAGCGGGGGGCCCCGTATTTT
CASGLEGERGAPYF